Given below is one TCR beta chain in context. Its target is unknown. These data belong to a study of cytomegalovirus exposure and HLA in healthy donors. Study-level results: Generally TCR sequences proved uncommon, though certain public TCRs appeared in numerous donors. A reported reduction in N-insertions relative to the roughly 700-donor mean was seen in an Asian-associated ancestry cluster in a later analysis.

The PCR employed 60 Vbeta primers together with 13 Jbeta primers. Using immunoSEQ multiplex PCR, the repertoire was profiled, and TCRdb retains in-frame clones only, with some absent. This sample yields approximately 150,000 clones, of which 80% are seen a single time; 13% to 15% belongs to the top ten. Samples came from healthy bone marrow donors. Trimming took 0 bases from V and 4 from J, leaving 9 bases between them. CDR3 length: 15 residues. The germline V gene has CDR1 LGHNA and CDR2 YSLEER. The receptor's source is a woman between 40 and 50 years old in good health and CMV-seronegative. The genes are TRBV4-3 and TRBJ1-4; D may be TRBD1 (6 bases). Input material: PBMCs. CDR3 bases: TGCGCCAGCAGCCAAGACGACAGGCGTAATGAAAAACTGTTTTTT. This sequence encodes CASSQDDRRNEKLFF.